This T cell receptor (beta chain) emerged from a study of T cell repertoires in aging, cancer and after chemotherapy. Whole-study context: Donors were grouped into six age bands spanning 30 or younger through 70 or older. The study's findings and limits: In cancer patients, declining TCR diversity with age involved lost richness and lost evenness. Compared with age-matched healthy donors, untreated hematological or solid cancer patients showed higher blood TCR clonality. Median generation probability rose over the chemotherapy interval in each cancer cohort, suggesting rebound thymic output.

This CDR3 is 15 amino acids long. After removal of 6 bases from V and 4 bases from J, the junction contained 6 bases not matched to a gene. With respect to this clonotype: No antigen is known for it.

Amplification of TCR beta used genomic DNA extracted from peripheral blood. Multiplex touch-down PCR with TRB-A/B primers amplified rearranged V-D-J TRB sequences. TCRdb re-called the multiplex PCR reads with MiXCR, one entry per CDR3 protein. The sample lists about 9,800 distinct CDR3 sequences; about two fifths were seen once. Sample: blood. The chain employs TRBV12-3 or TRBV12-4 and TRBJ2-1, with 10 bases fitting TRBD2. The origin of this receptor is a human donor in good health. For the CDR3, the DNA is TGTGCCAGCAGCTTCATTAGCGGGGGGTACAATGAGCAGTTCTTC. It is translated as CASSFISGGYNEQFF.